This T cell receptor beta chain was recovered during a study of cytomegalovirus exposure and HLA in healthy donors. Whole-study findings and limits: There were 150 or so TCR beta chains listed as cytomegalovirus-associated. Earlier analysis found most TCR beta V segments productive about 87% or about 30% of the time. One cluster of highly shared sequence variants probably arose as a sequencing artifact. The study assumed roughly uniform donor sequencing depth for presence/absence analyses.

Notes on this clone: Antigen: not known.

It was with 60 Vbeta and 13 Jbeta primers that the PCR ran. Libraries were prepared by immunoSEQ multiplex PCR; TCRdb keeps only in-frame clonotypes and omits some of them. The sample yields under 200,000 clones, 84% seen once. In germline, CDR1 is MNHEY, CDR2 SVGAGI. Trimming stripped 0 bases from V and 6 bases from J, with 15 bases between. The CDR3 is 15 amino acids. Input material: PBMCs. The genes are TRBV6-5 and TRBJ2-7; maybe TRBD1 (5 bases). The sequence came from a man in his late teens or twenties in good health and CMV-seronegative. CDR3: CASSYSGRAGVEQYF. CDR3 DNA sequence: TGTGCCAGCAGTTACTCCGGCAGGGCTGGTGTCGAGCAGTACTTC.